The 15 T cell receptor beta chains in this list originate from one sample, sequenced in a study of a mutant IDH1 vaccine in newly diagnosed glioma. Sequenced by immunoSEQ multiplex PCR; TCRdb stores in-frame clones only, minus some. The sample has about 48,000 clones; around 78% are singletons. The antigens for these receptors are not known. Indicated time point: week 35, safety follow-up. Each vaccine dose was 300 ug of mutant IDH1 20-mer peptide, with topical imiquimod. This specimen was PBMCs, taken from a glioma patient whose treatment included an IDH1 peptide vaccine. Every receptor here comes from a middle-aged man with glioma.

This clone came up a few times. J is TRBJ2-7 and V is TRBV5-4; 14 bases map to TRBD2. CDR1 and CDR2 from the germline V gene are SGHNT and YYREEE (reference sequence). This CDR3 has 15 residues. Unmatched junction bases numbered 8, after V lost 5 bases and J lost 7 bases. The CDR3, as DNA: TGTGCCAGCAGTTCCGGACTAGCGGGAGGAGGGGAGCAGTACTTC. It codes for CASSSGLAGGGEQYF. The entire variable domain, with the rest obtained from reference TRBV5-4 and TRBJ2-7, is as follows: ETGVTQSPTHLIKTRGQQVTLRCSSQSGHNTVSWYQQALGQGPQFIFQYYREEENGRGNFPPRFSGLQFPNYSSELNVNALELDDSALYLCASSSGLAGGGEQYFGPGTRLTVT.

In this sample, this clone turned up once. The V and J genes are TRBV27 and TRBJ2-1; 8 bases line up with TRBD1. This CDR3 spans 13 amino acids. Germline values: CDR1 MNHEY, CDR2 SMNVEV (reference sequence). V lost 4 bases to trimming and J lost 6 bases; unmatched junction nucleotides: 2. CDR3 DNA sequence: TGTGCCAGCAGTTACCAGGGGGCCAATGAGCAGTTCTTC. Translating gives CASSYQGANEQFF.

The gene calls are TRBV29-1 and TRBJ2-3; tentatively, D is TRBD1 (5 bases). The CDR3 contains 14 residues. Trimming shortened V by 0 bases and J by 5 bases, and 12 bases separated the two germline ends. Germline V gives CDR1 SQVTM, CDR2 ANQGSEA. This CDR3 reads CSVEDTGREDTQYF. CDR3 DNA: TGCAGCGTTGAAGATACAGGCAGGGAAGATACGCAGTATTTT.

The V call is TRBV5-1, the J call TRBJ2-3, with 7 bases aligning to TRBD2. The germline V gene has CDR1 SGHRS and CDR2 YFSETQ. V shed 0 bases, J shed 4 bases, and the junction held 5 bases outside the gene matches. The CDR3 extends over 15 amino acids. In DNA, the CDR3 is TGCGCCAGCAGCTTGGCAGGACTAGATGCAGATACGCAGTATTTT. Residues: CASSLAGLDADTQYF.

The chain combines TRBV5-5 with TRBJ2-7; perhaps TRBD1 as D (5 bases). The V gene's germline CDR1 is SGHKS and CDR2 YYEKEE (reference sequence). V was trimmed by 1 base and J by 5 bases, leaving 13 bases between them. The CDR3 contains 14 residues. The CDR3 loop reads CASSLWQGTHEQYF. CDR3 bases: TGTGCCAGCAGCTTGTGGCAGGGTACCCACGAGCAGTACTTC.

This CDR3 reads CASSGAPQGETQYF. CDR3 coding DNA: TGCGCCAGCTCAGGAGCCCCCCAAGGGGAGACCCAGTACTTC. The V and J genes are TRBV5-1 and TRBJ2-5; no clear D. Germline CDR1 reads SGHRS; CDR2 reads YFSETQ. V was shortened by 7 bases and J by 5 bases, with 18 bases between the two germline ends. This CDR3 has 14 residues. Using reference TRBV5-1 and TRBJ2-5 for the parts outside the CDR3, the full variable domain is KAGVTQTPRYLIKTRGQQVTLSCSPISGHRSVSWYQQTPGQGLQFLFEYFSETQRNKGNFPGRFSGRQFSNSRSEMNVSTLELGDSALYLCASSGAPQGETQYFGPGTRLLVL.

V usage is TRBV9 and J usage is TRBJ1-1, with D possibly being TRBD1 (5 bases). Germline V gives CDR1 SGDLS, CDR2 YYNGEE. This CDR3 spans 17 amino acids. V was shortened by 4 bases and J by 1 base, with 20 bases between the two germline ends. CDR3 DNA: TGTGCCAGCAGCCCCCGGGGCCCTACGAGGCGGAACACTGAAGCTTTCTTT. This codes for CASSPRGPTRRNTEAFF. Full variable domain (outside the CDR3, taken from reference TRBV9 and TRBJ1-1): DSGVTQTPKHLITATGQRVTLRCSPRSGDLSVYWYQQSLDQGLQFLIQYYNGEERAKGNILERFSAQQFPDLHSELNLSSLELGDSALYFCASSPRGPTRRNTEAFFGQGTRLTVV.

The rearrangement uses TRBV4-3 and TRBJ2-3, with 7 positions matching TRBD1. Germline assignment: CDR1 LGHNA and CDR2 YSLEER. V was pared by 0 bases and J by 3 bases, with 15 bases of the junction left unmatched. This CDR3 region has 19 residues. As DNA, the CDR3 is TGCGCCAGCAGCCAAGACAAGTCAAGGGGGCGCGATGGTACAGATACGCAGTATTTT. It yields the protein CASSQDKSRGRDGTDTQYF.

The V and J genes are TRBV6-4 and TRBJ1-2; unclear D gene. Trimming took 3 bases from V and 1 from J, leaving 12 bases between them. Germline V gene lookup returns CDR1 MRHNA and CDR2 SNTAGT. This CDR3 comprises 15 residues. The CDR3 loop is CASSEWAGRNYGYTF. The DNA for the CDR3 is TGTGCCAGCAGTGAGTGGGCAGGACGTAACTATGGCTACACCTTC.

The rearrangement joins TRBV7-2 to TRBJ2-2; D remains unclear. Trimming stripped 7 bases from V and 6 bases from J, with 12 bases between. The CDR3 extends over 13 amino acids. Germline values: CDR1 SGHTA, CDR2 FQGNSA. As DNA, the CDR3 is TGTGCCAGCACTCTTCTGTTTCCCGGGGAGCTGTTTTTT. Translating it yields CASTLLFPGELFF.

The J gene is TRBJ2-7, the V gene TRBV10-3; 8 nucleotides agree with TRBD2. The V segment lost 0 bases and the J segment 5 bases; nucleotides outside the gene matches: 6. The CDR3 spans 15 residues. Per germline, CDR1 ENHRY and CDR2 SYGVKD. This CDR3 is CAISESTREGHEQYF. In DNA form, the CDR3 reads TGTGCCATCAGTGAGTCGACACGGGAGGGGCACGAGCAGTACTTC.

The chain has TRBV7-9 and TRBJ2-3; D may be TRBD2 (6 bases). The CDR3 length is 16 residues. Trimming removed 5 bases from V and 4 bases from J, with 19 bases in between. Germline CDR1 SEHNR, CDR2 FQNEAQ (reference sequence). CDR3 region: CASSPPSSEIADTQYF. The CDR3 coding sequence is TGTGCCAGCAGCCCACCTTCTAGCGAAATAGCAGATACGCAGTATTTT.

This chain uses TRBV6-1 with TRBJ2-7; D gene unclear. The germline V and J ends were trimmed by 4 bases and 3 bases, with 13 bases remaining between them. The CDR3 is made up of 14 amino acids. Germline V CDR1 and CDR2: MNHNS, SASEGT. CDR3: CASSVEASVYEQYF. For the CDR3, the DNA is TGTGCCAGCAGTGTGGAAGCCTCGGTCTACGAGCAGTACTTC.

This chain uses TRBV6-5 with TRBJ1-1; D possibly corresponds to TRBD1 (5 bases). Germline V gene data show CDR1 as MNHEY and CDR2 as SVGAGI. With 2 bases removed from V and 6 bases from J, the gap between germline ends came to 10 bases. The CDR3 contains 13 residues. The CDR3 is CASSYQGAAEAFF. The CDR3 DNA reads TGTGCCAGCAGTTACCAAGGGGCCGCTGAAGCTTTCTTT.

The chain is built from TRBV27 and TRBJ1-1; perhaps TRBD1 as D (5 bases). Germline CDR1 MNHEY, CDR2 SMNVEV (reference sequence). V was cut by 4 bases and J by 4 bases, with 13 bases left in between. CDR3 length: 14 amino acids. The DNA for the CDR3 is TGTGCCAGCAGTTACATGCCAGGGACCACTGAAGCTTTCTTT. It codes for CASSYMPGTTEAFF.